This note documents a single T cell receptor (beta chain) sequence. Its antigen is currently unknown. This specimen belongs to a study of cytomegalovirus exposure and HLA in healthy donors. Study-wide findings and caveats: In all likelihood, a cluster of highly shared sequence variants was a sequencing artifact. CMV serostatus was the only recorded immune exposure for donors. Near-uniform donor sequencing depth was presumed by presence/absence analyses.

The PCR was carried out with 60 Vbeta primers and 13 Jbeta primers. Assay used: immunoSEQ multiplex PCR; TCRdb lists only in-frame clones, some missing. Counted here are 150,000 to 200,000 clones, about 80% occurring once; the ten biggest clones make up 1.5% to 2%. This receptor was identified in a young man in good health and CMV-seronegative. The specimen sequenced was PBMCs.

The CDR3 nucleotides are TGTGCCAGCAGCTTAGCCCGCTCCTACGAGCAGTACTTC. Its translation is CASSLARSYEQYF. The rearrangement joins TRBV7-9 to TRBJ2-7; D uncertain. Deletions cut 0 bases from V and 0 bases from J, with 3 bases between. CDR3 length: 13 amino acids. Looked up from germline, CDR1 is SEHNR and CDR2 is FQNEAQ (reference sequence).